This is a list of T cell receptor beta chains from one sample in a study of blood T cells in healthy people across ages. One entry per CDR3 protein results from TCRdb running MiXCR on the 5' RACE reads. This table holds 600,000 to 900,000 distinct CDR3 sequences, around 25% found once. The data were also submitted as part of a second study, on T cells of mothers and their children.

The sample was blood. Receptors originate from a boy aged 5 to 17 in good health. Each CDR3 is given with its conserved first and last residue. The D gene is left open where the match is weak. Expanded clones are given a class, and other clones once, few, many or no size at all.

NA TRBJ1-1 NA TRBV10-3 CASLKDPNTEAFF TGTGCCAGCCTCAAAGATCCGAACACTGAAGCTTTCTTT
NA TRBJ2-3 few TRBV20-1 CSARRDFTDTQYF TGCAGTGCTAGAAGGGACTTCACAGATACGCAGTATTTT
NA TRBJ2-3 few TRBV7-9 CAGAAGDTQYF TGTGCCGGCGCCGCGGGGGATACGCAGTATTTT
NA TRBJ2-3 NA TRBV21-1 CASSKTKRGEPSTDTQYF TGTGCCAGCAGCAAAACCAAGCGGGGGGAACCAAGCACAGATACGCAGTATTTT
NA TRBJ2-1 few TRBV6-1 CASSEGVGQGQTSGRLSSYNEQFF TGTGCCAGCAGTGAAGGCGTGGGACAGGGGCAGACTAGCGGTAGACTCAGCTCCTACAATGAGCAGTTCTTC
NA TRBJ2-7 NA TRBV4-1 CASSRGRVEQYF TGCGCCAGCAGCCGCGGGCGGGTTGAGCAGTACTTC
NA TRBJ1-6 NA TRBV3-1 CASSLGNNSPLHF TGTGCCAGCAGCCTTGGCAACAATTCACCCCTCCACTTT
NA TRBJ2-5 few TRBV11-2 CASSSPPVQETQYF TGTGCCAGCAGCTCTCCGCCAGTCCAAGAGACCCAGTACTTC
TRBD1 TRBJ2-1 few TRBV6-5 CATTPGQGAGNEQFF TGTGCCACCACCCCGGGACAGGGGGCAGGGAATGAGCAGTTCTTC
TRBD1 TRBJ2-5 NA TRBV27 CASSRLTGDQETQYF TGTGCCAGCAGTCGTCTCACAGGGGATCAAGAGACCCAGTACTTC
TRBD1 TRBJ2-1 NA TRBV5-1 CASSADREQFF TGCGCCAGCAGCGCGGACAGGGAGCAGTTCTTC
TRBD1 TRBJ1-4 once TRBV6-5 CASSYSGQVREKLFF TGTGCCAGCAGTTACTCGGGACAGGTCCGTGAAAAACTGTTTTTT
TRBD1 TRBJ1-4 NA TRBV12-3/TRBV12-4 CASSQGAIEKLFF TGTGCCAGCAGTCAGGGGGCTATTGAAAAACTGTTTTTT
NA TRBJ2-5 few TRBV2 CASSEDGQETQYF TGTGCCAGCAGTGAAGACGGTCAAGAGACCCAGTACTTC
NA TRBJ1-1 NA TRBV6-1 CASSTLNTEAFF TGTGCCAGCAGCACCCTGAACACTGAAGCTTTCTTT
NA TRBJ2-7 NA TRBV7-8 CASSSRVSLSYEQYF TGTGCCAGCAGCTCAAGGGTCTCCCTTTCCTACGAGCAGTACTTC
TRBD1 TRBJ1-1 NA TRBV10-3 CAISALTGANEAFF TGTGCCATCAGTGCCCTGACAGGGGCTAACGAAGCTTTCTTT
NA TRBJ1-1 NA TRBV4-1 CASSQDFVGVREAFF TGCGCCAGCAGCCAAGATTTCGTGGGAGTTCGCGAAGCTTTCTTT
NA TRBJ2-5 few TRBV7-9 CASSSKGGVPETQYF TGTGCCAGCAGCTCGAAGGGGGGGGTCCCTGAGACCCAGTACTTC
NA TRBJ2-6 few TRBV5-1 CASRKTGGIGGANVLTF TGCGCCAGCAGAAAGACAGGTGGGATAGGGGGGGCCAACGTCCTGACTTTC
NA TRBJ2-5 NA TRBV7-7 CAKGGVAETQYF TGTGCCAAAGGGGGAGTGGCGGAGACCCAGTACTTC
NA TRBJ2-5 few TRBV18 CASSPPYSGGETQYF TGTGCCAGCTCACCACCATATAGCGGCGGAGAGACCCAGTACTTC
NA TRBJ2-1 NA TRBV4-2 CASSQEITNEQFF TGTGCCAGCAGCCAAGAAATTACAAATGAGCAGTTCTTC
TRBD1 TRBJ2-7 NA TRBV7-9 CASSLDRGSIEQYF TGTGCCAGCAGCTTAGACAGGGGTTCTATCGAGCAGTACTTC
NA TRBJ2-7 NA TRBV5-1 CASSLGTLLRGEQYF TGCGCCAGCAGCTTGGGGACTCTCCTTAGGGGCGAGCAGTACTTC
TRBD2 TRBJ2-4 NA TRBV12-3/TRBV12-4 CASSDSGGAKNIQYF TGTGCCAGCAGTGATAGCGGGGGAGCCAAAAACATCCAGTACTTC
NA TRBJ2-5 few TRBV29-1 CSVGPRLSSETQYF TGCAGCGTTGGCCCAAGACTAAGCTCGGAGACCCAGTACTTC
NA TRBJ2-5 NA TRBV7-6 CASSFDITQETQYF TGTGCCAGCAGCTTCGACATCACTCAGGAGACCCAGTACTTC
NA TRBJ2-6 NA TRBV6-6 CASSYSRGSGANVLTF TGTGCCAGCAGTTACAGCAGAGGCTCTGGGGCCAACGTCCTGACTTTC
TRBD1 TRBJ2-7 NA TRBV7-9 CASSLGRFGTAKNYEQYF TGTGCCAGCAGCTTGGGGCGATTTGGGACAGCTAAGAACTACGAGCAGTACTTC
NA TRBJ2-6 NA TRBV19 CATTTRDGAGANVLTF TGTGCCACTACAACTCGTGATGGGGCTGGGGCCAACGTCCTGACTTTC
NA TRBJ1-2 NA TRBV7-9 CASSSGTGNHGYTF TGTGCCAGCAGCTCCGGGACGGGAAATCATGGCTACACCTTC
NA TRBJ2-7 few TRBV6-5 CASSYSNAIPTDEQYF TGTGCCAGCAGTTACTCGAATGCGATTCCCACCGACGAGCAGTACTTC
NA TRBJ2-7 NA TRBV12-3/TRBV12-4 CASSPPMRGANYEQYF TGTGCCAGCAGTCCACCAATGAGGGGCGCAAATTACGAGCAGTACTTC
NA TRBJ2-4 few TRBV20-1 CSALQQVAKNIQYF TGCAGTGCCCTGCAACAGGTAGCCAAAAACATTCAGTACTTC
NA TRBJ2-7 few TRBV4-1 CASSQTPTAVNPYEQYF TGCGCCAGCAGCCAGACCCCGACAGCCGTAAATCCCTACGAGCAGTACTTC
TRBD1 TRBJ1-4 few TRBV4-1 CASGQRVSGTGEEKLFF TGCGCCAGCGGCCAAAGGGTCTCCGGGACAGGTGAAGAAAAACTGTTTTTT
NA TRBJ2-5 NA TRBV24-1 CATSEAGQETQYF TGTGCCACCAGTGAGGCAGGGCAAGAGACCCAGTACTTC
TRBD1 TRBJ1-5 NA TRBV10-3 CATKGQANQPQHF TGTGCCACTAAAGGACAGGCCAATCAGCCCCAGCATTTT
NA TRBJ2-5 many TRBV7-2 CASSLAAKETQYF TGTGCCAGCAGCTTAGCTGCGAAGGAGACCCAGTACTTC